Presented here are 25 T cell receptor beta chains from one specimen sequenced in a study of T-cell reconstitution after alpha-beta-depleted transplantation in children. This sample's TCRbeta library carried unique molecular identifier barcodes. TCRdb independently ran MiXCR on the PCR reads; one entry per CDR3 protein. This sample has about 460,000 distinct CDR3 sequences; approximately 12% occur once, and the top ten carry around 5.8%. Source: PBMCs from the stem cell graft donor, taken from the stem cell graft. The receptors stem from a human donor who donated a stem cell graft to a child with combined immunodeficiency.

The V gene is TRBV2, the J gene TRBJ2-2, with D uncertain. Germline loops: CDR1 SNHLY, CDR2 FYNNEI. CDR3 length equals 11 residues. Between the trimmed V and J ends, which lost 7 bases and 5 bases, there was a span of 5 bases. Here the CDR3 DNA reads TGTGCCAGCAAGTTAACCGGGGAGCTGTTTTTT. Residues: CASKLTGELFF.

V and J are TRBV6-1 and TRBJ1-5, with 8 bases fitting TRBD1. The germline CDR1 and CDR2 sequences are MNHNS and SASEGT. The CDR3 consists of 15 residues. Losses at the gene ends were 6 bases for V and 5 bases for J; bases not matched to a gene: 9. The DNA of the CDR3 is TGTGCCAGCAGCCAGGACAGGGCCCAGGATCAGCCCCAGCATTTT. Its protein product is CASSQDRAQDQPQHF.

This clonotype has just a few counts. This chain connects TRBV12-3 or TRBV12-4 to TRBJ1-1; 7 bases line up with TRBD1. The CDR3 runs to 13 residues. Unmatched junction bases numbered 6, after V lost 5 bases and J lost 6 bases. CDR3 loop: CASSAGQMAEAFF. The CDR3, as DNA: TGTGCCAGCAGTGCGGGACAGATGGCTGAAGCTTTCTTT.

This clonotype was seen more than once but under ten times. The rearrangement uses TRBV24-1 and TRBJ2-4; D is undetermined. The length of the CDR3 is 13 residues. Germline V gene sequence: CDR1 KGHDR, CDR2 SFDVKD. Trimming took 4 bases from V and 2 from J, leaving 5 bases between them. CDR3 nucleotide sequence: TGTGCCACCAGTGACCCTCCCAAAAACATTCAGTACTTC. Translation gives CATSDPPKNIQYF.

This chain connects TRBV30 to TRBJ2-2; D may correspond to TRBD1 or TRBD2 (5 bases each). This CDR3 is 14 amino acids long. CDR1 GTSNPN and CDR2 SVGIG come from the germline V gene (reference sequence). Trimming shortened V by 8 bases and J by 6 bases, and 19 bases separated the two germline ends. CDR3 DNA sequence: TGTGCCGGAACGATAGGGACGCGACCCGGGGAGCTGTTTTTT. Its translation: CAGTIGTRPGELFF.

This clonotype was seen a few times. The chain recombines TRBV7-9 with TRBJ1-2, with D uncertain. This CDR3 contains 16 residues. The V end was cut by 1 base, the J end by 8 bases, with 20 bases between. CDR1 and CDR2 from the germline V gene are SEHNR and FQNEAQ (reference sequence). The CDR3 DNA reads as TGTGCCAGCAGCTTAGGGCGAGTGAGGGTCGGAGAAGGCTACACCTTC. This encodes CASSLGRVRVGEGYTF.

V usage is TRBV6-5 and J usage is TRBJ2-3, with 9 bases matching TRBD1. V lost 2 bases, J lost 8 bases, and 8 bases stayed unmatched. CDR1 is MNHEY, CDR2 SVGAGI, per germline. The CDR3 sequence is 15 residues long. CDR3 in amino acids: CASSYEGQGSSTQYF. In DNA form, the CDR3 reads TGTGCCAGCAGTTACGAGGGACAGGGCTCAAGTACGCAGTATTTT.

The rearrangement uses TRBV9 and TRBJ1-2; no reliable D call. Germline V lookup: CDR1 SGDLS, CDR2 YYNGEE. Trimming removed 4 bases from V and 4 bases from J, with 8 bases in between. The CDR3 length is 12 residues. The CDR3 DNA reads as TGTGCCAGCAGCCACACGGGCTATGGCTACACCTTC. It codes for CASSHTGYGYTF.

This clonotype was recorded many times. The chain employs TRBV7-9 and TRBJ2-3; tentative D call: TRBD1 (5 bases). This CDR3 has 16 amino acids. The V end lost 3 bases, the J end lost 2 bases, and 15 bases lay between the germline ends. Germline CDR1 reads SEHNR; CDR2 reads FQNEAQ (reference sequence). Here the CDR3 DNA reads TGTGCCAGCAGCTTGATCCTTACAGGACACACAGATACGCAGTATTTT. Translated: CASSLILTGHTDTQYF.

This clonotype was seen more than once but under ten times. The V call is TRBV7-8, the J call TRBJ2-7, with D perhaps matching TRBD2 (6 bases). This CDR3 has 15 amino acids. CDR1 and CDR2 from the germline V gene are SGHVS and FQNEAQ. V dropped 1 base and J dropped 4 bases, with 14 bases sitting between them. The CDR3 DNA is TGTGCCAGCAGCTTAGGCCCGGGAGTAGGGTACGAGCAGTACTTC. It encodes CASSLGPGVGYEQYF.

This clonotype was seen at least ten times. This chain links TRBV6-1 with TRBJ2-3, with D possibly being TRBD1 (6 bases). Between the trimmed V and J ends, which lost 6 bases and 2 bases, there was a span of 12 bases. The germline CDR1 and CDR2 sequences are MNHNS and SASEGT. The CDR3 has 14 amino acids. The CDR3: CASRRDTLTDTQYF. DNA for the CDR3: TGTGCCAGCAGAAGGGACACCCTCACAGATACGCAGTATTTT.

In its sample, this clonotype was seen many times. V gene TRBV7-9 combines with J gene TRBJ2-7; 10 nucleotides match TRBD1. The V gene end was trimmed by 5 bases and the J gene end by 6 bases; junction bases not matched to a gene: 7. Germline CDR1 reads SEHNR; CDR2 reads FQNEAQ (reference sequence). The CDR3 runs to 14 residues. The CDR3 loop reads CASSLRDRGAEQYF. Here the CDR3 DNA reads TGTGCCAGCAGCCTCCGGGACAGGGGCGCCGAGCAGTACTTC.

This clonotype appeared a few times. J is TRBJ2-7 and V is TRBV7-8; D assignment may be TRBD1 or TRBD2 (6 bases each). Between the trimmed V and J ends, which lost 5 bases and 5 bases, there was a span of 25 bases. Germline CDR1 is SGHVS and CDR2 is FQNEAQ. The CDR3 totals 17 residues. The CDR3 DNA reads TGTGCCAGCAGCATGAACACCCAAGGGGGGCAGGAGGACGAGCAGTACTTC. As protein: CASSMNTQGGQEDEQYF.

This clonotype occurred many times. This chain connects TRBV3-1 to TRBJ2-1; 7 nucleotides align to TRBD1. The CDR3 spans 15 residues. Germline CDR1 is LGHDT and CDR2 is YNNKEL (reference sequence). After removal of 1 base from V and 5 bases from J, the junction contained 5 bases not matched to a gene. The CDR3 protein is CASSQVRGFNNEQFF. The CDR3 DNA reads TGTGCCAGCAGCCAAGTCAGGGGGTTTAACAATGAGCAGTTCTTC.

The chain carries TRBV6-5 and TRBJ1-2; no clear D gene. Between the trimmed V and J ends, which lost 6 bases and 0 bases, there was a span of 8 bases. Germline V gene lookup returns CDR1 MNHEY and CDR2 SVGAGI. There are 13 residues in the CDR3. The CDR3 sequence: CASRPPSNYGYTF. CDR3 nucleotides: TGTGCCAGCAGGCCGCCATCTAACTATGGCTACACCTTC.

The rearrangement links TRBV6-1 to TRBJ2-4; D remains ambiguous. CDR3 length equals 14 residues. V lost 6 bases and J 0 bases, leaving 9 bases between the germline ends. Germline V gives CDR1 MNHNS, CDR2 SASEGT. In DNA form, the CDR3 reads TGTGCCAGCAGGGGCGGAATAGCCAAAAACATTCAGTACTTC. Its translation: CASRGGIAKNIQYF.

This clonotype was seen at least ten times. The chain combines TRBV25-1 with TRBJ2-5; no clear D. Germline V CDR1 and CDR2: MGHDK, SYGVNS. The CDR3 extends over 13 amino acids. V was clipped by 3 bases and J by 4 bases, with 9 bases between them. CDR3 amino acids: CASSENAGETQYF. The DNA for the CDR3 is TGTGCCAGCAGTGAGAACGCAGGAGAGACCCAGTACTTC.

This clonotype has just a few counts. This chain joins TRBV12-3 or TRBV12-4 and TRBJ1-5; D might be TRBD1 (5 bases). The CDR3 has 13 amino acids. Trimming shortened V by 3 bases and J by 9 bases, and 12 bases separated the two germline ends. As DNA, the CDR3 is TGTGCCAGCAGTTTTGGGGGGGGAGGGCCCCAGCATTTT. Its translation: CASSFGGGGPQHF.

This clonotype was detected a few times. The V gene is TRBV7-9, the J gene TRBJ2-3, with D uncertain. The CDR3 spans 14 residues. CDR1 and CDR2 (germline): SEHNR, FQNEAQ (reference sequence). Deletions cut 3 bases from V and 2 bases from J, with 9 bases between. CDR3 in amino acids: CASSFDQYTDTQYF. The CDR3, as DNA: TGTGCCAGCAGCTTCGATCAATACACAGATACGCAGTATTTT.

This clonotype was seen a few times. The rearrangement uses TRBV12-3 or TRBV12-4 and TRBJ2-1, with 7 positions matching TRBD2. The CDR3 runs 16 residues. V gave up 8 bases and J gave up 3 bases; unmatched junction bases: 13. The CDR3 DNA sequence: TGTGCCAGCTCTACATCATCGGCTAGCGGCTACAATGAGCAGTTCTTC. Protein sequence: CASSTSSASGYNEQFF.

The table lists this clonotype with many counts. The chain links TRBV25-1 to TRBJ1-4; D not resolved. Germline loops: CDR1 MGHDK, CDR2 SYGVNS. There are 14 residues in the CDR3. The germline V and J ends were trimmed by 4 bases and 4 bases, with 10 bases remaining between them. DNA for the CDR3: TGTGCCAGCAGTGGCCCCGGCGATAATGAAAAACTGTTTTTT. It specifies CASSGPGDNEKLFF.

This clonotype was seen a few times. The V and J genes are TRBV24-1 and TRBJ2-3; 9 bases agree with TRBD2. Trimming cost V 6 bases and J 0 bases; bases outside gene matches: 9. From germline, CDR1 is KGHDR and CDR2 SFDVKD. This CDR3 is built from 17 residues. This CDR3 reads CATSQAGGSSSTDTQYF. The CDR3 DNA reads as TGTGCCACCAGTCAAGCGGGAGGTTCATCTAGCACAGATACGCAGTATTTT.

The chain is built from TRBV5-1 and TRBJ2-2; no firm D call. V lost 1 base and J 4 bases, leaving 5 bases between the germline ends. The CDR3 has 13 amino acids. CDR1 is SGHRS, CDR2 YFSETQ, per germline. CDR3 region: CASSLTITGELFF. The CDR3 DNA reads TGCGCCAGCAGCTTGACTATCACCGGGGAGCTGTTTTTT. The full variable domain, completed using reference TRBV5-1 and TRBJ2-2, is KAGVTQTPRYLIKTRGQQVTLSCSPISGHRSVSWYQQTPGQGLQFLFEYFSETQRNKGNFPGRFSGRQFSNSRSEMNVSTLELGDSALYLCASSLTITGELFFGEGSRLTVL.

This clonotype has ten or more counts. One end of the junction is discordant with germline, which a read error may explain. The chain links TRBV7-7 to TRBJ2-3; a possible D gene is TRBD2 (5 bases). This CDR3 contains 14 residues. CDR1 is SSHAT, CDR2 FNYEAQ, per germline (reference sequence). CDR3 DNA sequence: TGTGCTAGCAGCTTAGCGATGGGCACAGATACGCAGTATTTT. This gives the protein CASSLAMGTDTQYF.

V is TRBV2 and J is TRBJ2-2; the D gene could be TRBD1 or TRBD2 (5 bases each). Trimming took off 4 bases at V and 5 bases at J, with 20 bases between the two ends. The CDR3 extends over 17 amino acids. The germline CDR1 and CDR2 sequences are SNHLY and FYNNEI. Here the CDR3 reads CASSATGPLVATGELFF. The DNA for the CDR3 is TGTGCCAGCAGTGCAACGGGACCTCTCGTCGCGACCGGGGAGCTGTTTTTT.